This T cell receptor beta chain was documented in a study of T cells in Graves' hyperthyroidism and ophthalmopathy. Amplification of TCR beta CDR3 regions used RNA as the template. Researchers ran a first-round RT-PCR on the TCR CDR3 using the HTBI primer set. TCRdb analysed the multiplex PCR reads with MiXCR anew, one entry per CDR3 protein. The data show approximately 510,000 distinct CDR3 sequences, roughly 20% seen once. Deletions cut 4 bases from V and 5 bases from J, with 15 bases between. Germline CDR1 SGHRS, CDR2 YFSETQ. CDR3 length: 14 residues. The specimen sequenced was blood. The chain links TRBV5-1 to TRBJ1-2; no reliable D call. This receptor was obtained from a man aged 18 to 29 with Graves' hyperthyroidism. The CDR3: CASSHDPAKYGYTF. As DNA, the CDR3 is TGCGCCAGCAGCCACGATCCAGCGAAATATGGCTACACCTTC.